This T cell receptor (beta chain) stems from a study of blood T cell repertoires in COVID-19. Overall study context: The United States, Italy and Spain were the sources of the acute and convalescent COVID-19 samples. T cells, B-cell-depleted T cells, or PBMCs provided the cDNA or gDNA that served as material.

Original handling: For nucleated cells, counts were estimated from reference gene primer amplification. Data came from immunoSEQ multiplex PCR; TCRdb stores just in-frame clones and leaves some out. From that table come the V and J calls and clone size; the DNA was used to work out D and trimming. The top ten hold 8% to 9.5% of the sample, which has about 160,000 clones, over 65% seen once. The CDR3 is 14 residues long. Germline V gene data show CDR1 as SGDLS and CDR2 as YYNGEE. J lost 5 bases, V lost 3 bases, and 7 bases had no gene match. The material sequenced was peripheral blood. The rearrangement links TRBV9 to TRBJ1-2, with 7 bases aligning to TRBD1. The origin of this receptor is a man aged 60-69 years with acute or convalescent COVID-19. The CDR3 loop reads CASSAAKTGYGYTF. The CDR3, as DNA: TGTGCCAGCAGCGCCGCGAAGACAGGGTATGGCTACACCTTC.